The 29 T cell receptor beta chains below come from one sample, sequenced in a study of blood T cell repertoires in COVID-19. TCRdb's table, derived via immunoSEQ multiplex PCR, lists solely in-frame clones and lacks some. The sample has about 89,000 clones; roughly 70% are singletons. The sample comprised peripheral blood. The receptor source for this set is a woman aged 80 or over with acute or convalescent COVID-19.

This sequence joins TRBV7-2 and TRBJ2-7; D perhaps matches TRBD2 (7 bases). The CDR3 is 18 amino acids. V was trimmed by 1 base and J by 3 bases, leaving 22 bases between them. Germline loops: CDR1 SGHTA, CDR2 FQGNSA. The CDR3: CASSLDGGAPHFHYEQYF. For the CDR3, the DNA is TGTGCCAGCAGCTTAGATGGGGGGGCGCCCCATTTTCACTACGAGCAGTACTTC. Together with reference TRBV7-2 and TRBJ2-7, the CDR3 gives the full variable domain: GAGVSQSPSNKVTEKGKDVELRCDPISGHTALYWYRQSLGQGLEFLIYFQGNSAPDKSGLPSDRFSAERTGGSVSTLTIQRTQQEDSAVYLCASSLDGGAPHFHYEQYFGPGTRLTVT.

There are a few counts of this clone. The V and J genes are TRBV9 and TRBJ2-1, with 9 bases matching TRBD1. With V trimmed by 1 base and J by 2 bases, 4 bases remained unmatched. Germline loops: CDR1 SGDLS, CDR2 YYNGEE. The length of the CDR3 is 16 residues. CDR3 in DNA: TGTGCCAGCAGCGTATGGAGACAGGGGGCCTACAATGAGCAGTTCTTC. Translated: CASSVWRQGAYNEQFF. Full variable domain (rest looked up from reference TRBV9 and TRBJ2-1): DSGVTQTPKHLITATGQRVTLRCSPRSGDLSVYWYQQSLDQGLQFLIQYYNGEERAKGNILERFSAQQFPDLHSELNLSSLELGDSALYFCASSVWRQGAYNEQFFGPGTRLTVL.

The CDR3 DNA reads as TGTGCCAGCAAGGACATTGGAGCCACTAATGAAAAACTGTTTTTT. Amino acid sequence: CASKDIGATNEKLFF. The chain uses TRBV6-6 and TRBJ1-4; tentatively, D is TRBD1 (5 bases). The CDR3 covers 15 residues. Germline CDR1 reads MNHNY; CDR2 reads SVGAGI (reference sequence). The V gene lost 7 bases and the J gene lost 2 bases, with 14 bases spanning the gap.

This chain uses TRBV6-5 with TRBJ1-2, with no clear D. V lost 0 bases and J lost 0, with 8 bases in between. This CDR3 has 15 amino acids. Germline V lookup: CDR1 MNHEY, CDR2 SVGAGI. In DNA, the CDR3 is TGTGCCAGCAGTTACTCTCGGTTCACTAACTATGGCTACACCTTC. It codes for CASSYSRFTNYGYTF.

The count of this clone is one. This chain connects TRBV13 to TRBJ2-7, with TRBD2 as a possible D gene (5 bases). The germline CDR1 and CDR2 sequences are PRHDT and FYEKMQ (reference sequence). The CDR3 has 19 amino acids. V lost 2 bases, J lost 2 bases, and 25 bases lay in between. CDR3 protein: CASSLWRLVREPPTYEQYF. For the CDR3, the DNA is TGTGCCAGCAGCTTATGGAGGTTGGTTCGAGAGCCTCCTACCTACGAGCAGTACTTC.

This chain connects TRBV5-8 to TRBJ1-2; maybe TRBD1 (5 bases). The germline gives CDR1 SGHTS, CDR2 YDEGEE. The CDR3 consists of 14 residues. V was cut by 0 bases and J by 10 bases, with 16 bases left in between. This chain's CDR3 is CASSLDRQGKVYTF. DNA of the CDR3: TGTGCCAGCAGCTTGGATCGGCAGGGAAAGGTCTACACCTTC.

The chain is built from TRBV3-1 (or the pseudogene TRBV3-2) and TRBJ1-2; TRBD1 might be the D (5 bases). V was pared by 4 bases and J by 7 bases, with 19 bases between. This CDR3 contains 15 residues. The germline V gene has CDR1 LGHDT and CDR2 YNNKEL (reference sequence). The DNA of the CDR3 is TGTGCCAGCAGCCCTCTCTCGGGGGAGGGAAGTGGCTACACCTTC. It translates to CASSPLSGEGSGYTF.

This chain joins TRBV5-6 and TRBJ2-7; D perhaps matches TRBD1 (5 bases). Germline V CDR1 and CDR2: SGHDT, YYEEEE. This CDR3 is 18 amino acids long. Trimming took 0 bases from V and 4 from J, leaving 23 bases between them. CDR3 coding DNA: TGTGCCAGCAGCTTGGATTTCTGGCGGACAATTCCCCCATACGAGCAGTACTTC. Its protein product is CASSLDFWRTIPPYEQYF.

The rearrangement uses TRBV21-1 and TRBJ1-1; the DNA was not compared with TRBD1, the D call given in the table. TRBV21-1 is a pseudogene segment. This CDR3 has 17 residues. This CDR3 reads CASSKGGQGAVNTEAFF. The CDR3 bases are TGTGCCAGCAGCAAAGGGGGACAGGGGGCGGTGAACACTGAAGCTTTCTTT.

As regards this clone: Sequence at one end of the junction differs from germline and may be a read error. The chain recombines TRBV9 with TRBJ2-1; 10 bases align to TRBD2. Germline V gene sequence: CDR1 SGDLS, CDR2 YYNGEE. This CDR3 contains 17 residues. The DNA for the CDR3 is TGTGCCAGCAGCGAGTTCACTAGCGGGGCGTCCTTCAATGAGCAGTTCTTC. Translated, it gives CASSEFTSGASFNEQFF.

The chain couples TRBV7-9 to TRBJ2-7, with 7 bases fitting TRBD1. Trimming took 7 bases from V and 1 from J; bases not matched to a gene: 4. The CDR3 length is 13 residues. CDR1 SEHNR and CDR2 FQNEAQ come from the germline V gene (reference sequence). The CDR3 coding sequence is TGTGCCAGCACGGAGACAGGGTCCTACGAGCAGTACTTC. Translation: CASTETGSYEQYF.

This clone turned up a few times. The J gene is TRBJ2-5, the V gene TRBV2; D possibly corresponds to TRBD1 (5 bases). CDR3 length: 13 residues. The germline V and J ends were trimmed by 8 bases and 3 bases, with 13 bases remaining between them. Germline-derived CDR1 and CDR2 are SNHLY and FYNNEI. CDR3 coding DNA: TGTGCCAGCGGAAAGGGGCCAAAAGAGACCCAGTACTTC. It codes for CASGKGPKETQYF.

Written as DNA, the CDR3 is TGTGCCAGCAGCTTATTCATTGGGGGGAACTATGGCTACACCTTC. This sequence encodes CASSLFIGGNYGYTF. The chain carries TRBV7-8 and TRBJ1-2, with D possibly TRBD1 on 5 matching bases. V was pared by 2 bases and J by 2 bases, with 12 bases between. The CDR3 extends over 15 amino acids. Germline V gene lookup returns CDR1 SGHVS and CDR2 FQNEAQ.

The chain carries TRBV30 and TRBJ1-2; D gene unclear. The germline V and J ends were trimmed by 5 bases and 2 bases, with 9 bases remaining between them. The CDR3 length is 12 residues. Germline CDR1 reads GTSNPN; CDR2 reads SVGIG (reference sequence). CDR3 loop: CAWAGENYGYTF. The CDR3 region has the DNA TGTGCCTGGGCCGGGGAGAACTATGGCTACACCTTC.

This clone has a handful of counts. The chain's CDR3 is CASSLQTDNSPLHF. CDR3 nucleotide sequence: TGTGCCAGCAGCTTACAGACAGATAATTCACCCCTCCACTTT. The chain combines TRBV11-2 with TRBJ1-6, with D possibly being TRBD1 (5 bases). This CDR3 spans 14 amino acids. Per the germline V gene, CDR1 is SGHAT and CDR2 is FQNNGV. Trimming took 2 bases from V and 5 from J, leaving 7 bases between them.

The chain couples TRBV20-1 to TRBJ2-1; D remains unclear. The length of the CDR3 is 10 residues. Trimming shortened V by 7 bases and J by 9 bases, and 10 bases separated the two germline ends. Per the germline V gene, CDR1 is DFQATT and CDR2 is SNEGSKA (reference sequence). This CDR3 is CSVHSPEQFF. CDR3 DNA: TGCAGTGTTCACAGTCCTGAGCAGTTCTTC.

The chain joins TRBV28 to TRBJ2-3; 7 nucleotides agree with TRBD1. Germline V gene lookup returns CDR1 MDHEN and CDR2 SYDVKM. The V and J ends lost 4 bases and 0 bases, in that order; junction bases with no gene match: 13. The CDR3 sequence is 18 residues long. CDR3 loop: CASSSSTQTGFSTDTQYF. The CDR3 region has the DNA TGTGCCAGCAGTTCCTCTACCCAGACAGGGTTTAGCACAGATACGCAGTATTTT.

The chain uses TRBV7-6 and TRBJ1-3; 8 positions match TRBD1. The junction had 11 bases not matched to a gene; V was cut back by 6 bases and J by 1 base. Germline-derived CDR1 and CDR2 are SGHVS and FNYEAQ. This CDR3 has 17 amino acids. The CDR3 is CASSRRTGWGSGNTIYF. The CDR3, as DNA: TGTGCCAGCAGTCGCCGGACAGGGTGGGGGTCTGGAAACACCATATATTTT. Full variable domain (outside the CDR3, taken from reference TRBV7-6 and TRBJ1-3): GAGVSQSPRYKVTKRGQDVALRCDPISGHVSLYWYRQALGQGPEFLTYFNYEAQQDKSGLPNDRFSAERPEGSISTLTIQRTEQRDSAMYRCASSRRTGWGSGNTIYFGEGSWLTVV.

The genes are TRBV6-5 and TRBJ1-2; tentatively, D is TRBD1 (5 bases). Trimming left V 7 bases short and J 4 bases short, with 16 bases between. The V gene's germline CDR1 is MNHEY and CDR2 SVGAGI. This CDR3 contains 14 residues. DNA of the CDR3: TGTGCCAGCACCATGACAGACCGCTCCTATGGCTACACCTTC. It codes for CASTMTDRSYGYTF.

This chain connects TRBV7-6 to TRBJ1-3; no clear D. The CDR3 runs to 16 residues. V was trimmed by 2 bases and J by 3 bases, leaving 14 bases between them. CDR1 SGHVS and CDR2 FNYEAQ come from the germline V gene. The CDR3 nucleotides read TGTGCCAGCAGCTTAAGTCCGGGAGTCGGTGGAAACACCATATATTTT. It yields the protein CASSLSPGVGGNTIYF.

This clone was seen a single time. The chain is built from TRBV2 and TRBJ1-1, with 7 bases lining up with TRBD1. CDR3 length: 15 amino acids. Unmatched junction bases numbered 8, after V lost 5 bases and J lost 2 bases. Germline V CDR1 and CDR2: SNHLY, FYNNEI. The CDR3 sequence: CASSFDRVLNTEAFF. The CDR3 DNA reads as TGTGCCAGCAGTTTTGACAGGGTCTTAAACACTGAAGCTTTCTTT. The full variable domain, with the rest looked up from reference TRBV2 and TRBJ1-1, is EPEVTQTPSHQVTQMGQEVILRCVPISNHLYFYWYRQILGQKVEFLVSFYNNEISEKSEIFDDQFSVERPDGSNFTLKIRSTKLEDSAMYFCASSFDRVLNTEAFFGQGTRLTVV.

The chain combines TRBV29-1 with TRBJ1-5, with D possibly TRBD1 on 6 matching bases. Per the germline V gene, CDR1 is SQVTM and CDR2 is ANQGSEA. Trimming left V 6 bases short and J 1 base short, with 10 bases between. The CDR3 consists of 13 residues. The CDR3 reads CSVIGQSNQPQHF. CDR3 nucleotides: TGCAGCGTCATTGGACAGAGCAATCAGCCCCAGCATTTT.

V usage is TRBV19 and J usage is TRBJ1-5, with TRBD1 identical over 7 bases. Germline V gene data show CDR1 as LNHDA and CDR2 as SQIVND (reference sequence). This CDR3 has 12 residues. V lost 6 bases and J lost 5; bases outside the gene matches: 1. The CDR3 loop is CASRGQYQPQHF. In DNA, the CDR3 is TGTGCCAGTAGGGGACAGTATCAGCCCCAGCATTTT.

The rearrangement uses TRBV9 and TRBJ2-1; TRBD2 is a possible D gene (6 bases). CDR1 is SGDLS and CDR2 is YYNGEE in the germline V gene. The germline V and J ends were trimmed by 4 bases and 6 bases, with 17 bases remaining between them. The CDR3 is made up of 15 amino acids. The CDR3 here is CASSIDGDGGNEQFF. The DNA for the CDR3 is TGTGCCAGCAGCATTGATGGCGACGGGGGCAATGAGCAGTTCTTC. Variable domain in full (rest from reference TRBV9 and TRBJ2-1): DSGVTQTPKHLITATGQRVTLRCSPRSGDLSVYWYQQSLDQGLQFLIQYYNGEERAKGNILERFSAQQFPDLHSELNLSSLELGDSALYFCASSIDGDGGNEQFFGPGTRLTVL.

The chain couples TRBV10-3 to TRBJ1-1, with D perhaps TRBD1 (5 bases). Trimming removed 4 bases at V and 5 bases at J, with 14 bases between. Germline V CDR1 and CDR2: ENHRY, SYGVKD. This CDR3 has 14 residues. The CDR3 DNA sequence: TGTGCCATCAGTGCGGAGGGAGGGGTAACTGAAGCTTTCTTT. The encoded protein is CAISAEGGVTEAFF.

The genes are TRBV14 and TRBJ1-1; TRBD1 aligns across 8 bases. The junction had 23 bases not matched to a gene; V was cut back by 4 bases and J by 4 bases. This CDR3 comprises 20 residues. Germline-derived CDR1 and CDR2 are SGHDN and FVKESK. The CDR3 DNA reads as TGTGCCAGCAGCCCTGATTATTTGGTCGGGACAGGCTGGCGTGGCACTGAAGCTTTCTTT. It translates to CASSPDYLVGTGWRGTEAFF. The whole variable domain, filled in from reference TRBV14 and TRBJ1-1, reads EAGVTQFPSHSVIEKGQTVTLRCDPISGHDNLYWYRRVMGKEIKFLLHFVKESKQDESGMPNNRFLAERTGGTYSTLKVQPAELEDSGVYFCASSPDYLVGTGWRGTEAFFGQGTRLTVV.

The chain links TRBV18 to TRBJ1-6, with 7 nucleotides matching TRBD1. This CDR3 comprises 15 residues. Germline trimming cut 6 bases from V and 6 bases from J; bases unmatched to any gene: 8. Germline V gene lookup returns CDR1 KGHSH and CDR2 LQKENI. CDR3 DNA: TGTGCCAGCTCCCAATCGACAGGGATTAATTCACCCCTCCACTTT. Translated, it gives CASSQSTGINSPLHF.

The chain combines TRBV18 with TRBJ1-4, with 8 bases aligning to TRBD1. Germline CDR1 is KGHSH and CDR2 is LQKENI. The V and J ends lost 2 bases and 4 bases, in that order; junction bases with no gene match: 3. CDR3 length: 15 amino acids. DNA for the CDR3: TGTGCCAGCTCACCATTGACAGGGGTTAATGAAAAACTGTTTTTT. Amino acids: CASSPLTGVNEKLFF.

This clone was seen only once. The CDR3 loop is CAISVSPTGAQYF. CDR3 coding DNA: TGTGCCATCAGTGTCTCACCGACAGGGGCGCAGTACTTC. This rearrangement joins TRBV10-3 to TRBJ2-7; 8 nucleotides align to TRBD1. The CDR3 length is 13 residues. V trimming: 4 bases; J trimming: 9 bases; junction bases outside the gene matches: 8. CDR1 ENHRY and CDR2 SYGVKD come from the germline V gene.